This is a list of T cell receptor beta chains from one sample in a study of CD8 T cells in Susac syndrome. From the immunoSEQ multiplex PCR reads, TCRdb called clonotypes with MiXCR, one entry per CDR3 protein. The table lists under 200,000 distinct CDR3 sequences, around 96% of them singletons. Sequenced input: CD4+ T cells from PBMCs. The source of these receptors is a human donor in good health. Each CDR3 is given with its conserved first and last residue. Fields, in order: D gene, V gene, clone size, J gene, CDR3 protein, CDR3 DNA. A D gene is named only where the DNA matches it firmly. A clone size is listed for some rows: how often the clone was seen (once, few, many), or a class if it is expanded.

D: -
V: TRBV30
size: -
J: TRBJ2-7
CDR3: CAWRAVRSSYEQYF
DNA: TGTGCCTGGAGGGCCGTACGGAGCTCCTACGAGCAGTACTTC

D: -
V: TRBV15
size: -
J: TRBJ2-2
CDR3: CATSRDLPGVNTGELFF
DNA: TGTGCCACCAGCAGAGATCTCCCAGGGGTAAACACCGGGGAGCTGTTTTTT

D: TRBD1
V: TRBV30
size: -
J: TRBJ1-2
CDR3: CAWSPGQGNYGYTF
DNA: TGTGCCTGGAGTCCGGGACAGGGTAACTATGGCTACACCTTC

D: -
V: TRBV18
size: few
J: TRBJ2-7
CDR3: CASSPPSSYEQYF
DNA: TGTGCCAGCTCACCCCCAAGTTCCTACGAGCAGTACTTC

D: TRBD1
V: TRBV11-2
size: -
J: TRBJ2-7
CDR3: CASSQGQGGSYEQYF
DNA: TGTGCCAGCAGCCAAGGACAGGGAGGCTCCTACGAGCAGTACTTC

D: -
V: TRBV7-2
size: -
J: TRBJ1-2
CDR3: CASSLQQGSYGYTF
DNA: TGTGCCAGCAGCCTACAACAGGGTAGTTATGGCTACACCTTC

D: -
V: TRBV12-3/TRBV12-4
size: -
J: TRBJ1-2
CDR3: CASSAGGVYGYTF
DNA: TGTGCCAGCAGTGCCGGGGGGGTCTATGGCTACACCTTC

D: -
V: TRBV7-2
size: -
J: TRBJ2-3
CDR3: CASSLASDGTDTQYF
DNA: TGTGCCAGCAGCTTAGCGTCGGATGGTACAGATACGCAGTATTTT

D: TRBD2
V: TRBV5-4
size: -
J: TRBJ2-3
CDR3: CASSFGGSGGADTQYF
DNA: TGTGCCAGCAGCTTTGGAGGTAGCGGGGGGGCAGATACGCAGTATTTT

D: -
V: TRBV27
size: -
J: TRBJ2-7
CDR3: CASSPSGAGTYEQYF
DNA: TGTGCCAGCAGTCCCTCCGGGGCGGGGACCTACGAGCAGTACTTC

D: -
V: TRBV10-3
size: -
J: TRBJ2-2
CDR3: CASRWDAPVGELFF
DNA: TGTGCCTCACGTTGGGACGCCCCGGTCGGGGAGCTGTTTTTT

D: -
V: TRBV24-1
size: -
J: TRBJ2-1
CDR3: CATGVGYNEQFF
DNA: TGTGCCACAGGGGTTGGCTACAATGAGCAGTTCTTC

D: TRBD1
V: TRBV2
size: once
J: TRBJ1-1
CDR3: CASRGQRNTEAFF
DNA: TGTGCCAGCAGGGGACAGCGTAACACTGAAGCTTTCTTT

D: TRBD1
V: TRBV25-1
size: -
J: TRBJ1-2
CDR3: CASSERDRSYGYTF
DNA: TGTGCCAGCAGTGAGCGGGACAGGTCCTATGGCTACACCTTC

D: -
V: TRBV7-9
size: -
J: TRBJ2-2
CDR3: CASSLDGRTGELFF
DNA: TGTGCCAGCAGCTTAGACGGCCGGACTGGGGAGCTGTTTTTT

D: TRBD1
V: TRBV18
size: once
J: TRBJ1-1
CDR3: CASSPPASTGGLSTEAFF
DNA: TGTGCCAGCTCACCACCTGCGTCGACAGGGGGCTTGAGCACTGAAGCTTTCTTT

D: TRBD1
V: TRBV6-2/TRBV6-3
size: -
J: TRBJ2-6
CDR3: CASSRKTGGIVGANVLTF
DNA: TGTGCCAGCAGTCGTAAGACAGGGGGAATAGTAGGGGCCAACGTCCTGACTTTC

D: -
V: TRBV9
size: -
J: TRBJ2-1
CDR3: CASSAQEESYNEQFF
DNA: TGTGCCAGCAGCGCACAGGAAGAGAGCTACAATGAGCAGTTCTTC

D: -
V: TRBV7-9
size: -
J: TRBJ2-7
CDR3: CASSPYGLNYEQYF
DNA: TGTGCCAGCAGCCCCTACGGACTAAACTACGAGCAGTACTTC

D: TRBD1
V: TRBV12-3/TRBV12-4
size: -
J: TRBJ2-1
CDR3: CASSLTQTGGWSEQFF
DNA: TGTGCCAGCAGTTTAACTCAGACAGGGGGCTGGAGTGAGCAGTTCTTC

D: TRBD1
V: TRBV15
size: -
J: TRBJ1-1
CDR3: CATSRPGQGSTEAFF
DNA: TGTGCCACCAGCAGACCAGGACAGGGGAGCACTGAAGCTTTCTTT

D: -
V: TRBV5-1
size: -
J: TRBJ1-1
CDR3: CASSFEQGRGAEAFF
DNA: TGCGCCAGCAGCTTTGAACAGGGCCGTGGGGCTGAAGCTTTCTTT

D: -
V: TRBV3-1
size: few
J: TRBJ1-6
CDR3: CASSQGNSPLHF
DNA: TGTGCCAGCAGCCAAGGTAATTCACCCCTCCACTTT

D: -
V: TRBV5-1
size: -
J: TRBJ1-2
CDR3: CASSYNSGDYGYTF
DNA: TGCGCCAGCAGCTACAACTCAGGGGACTATGGCTACACCTTC

D: -
V: TRBV24-1
size: -
J: TRBJ2-1
CDR3: CATSEGRYNEQFF
DNA: TGTGCCACCAGTGAAGGCAGGTACAATGAGCAGTTCTTC

D: -
V: TRBV7-2
size: -
J: TRBJ1-4
CDR3: CASRSDIYEKLFF
DNA: TGTGCCAGCAGATCTGACATTTATGAAAAACTGTTTTTT

D: -
V: TRBV29-1
size: once
J: TRBJ2-2
CDR3: CSVAVGVPTGELFF
DNA: TGCAGCGTCGCTGTGGGGGTTCCCACCGGGGAGCTGTTTTTT

D: -
V: TRBV3-1
size: -
J: TRBJ1-2
CDR3: CASSQLGVRGYGYTF
DNA: TGTGCCAGCAGCCAATTGGGTGTTCGGGGCTATGGCTACACCTTC

D: TRBD1
V: TRBV29-1
size: -
J: TRBJ1-4
CDR3: CSVLQGAEKLFF
DNA: TGCAGCGTCTTACAGGGGGCTGAAAAACTGTTTTTT

D: -
V: TRBV4-2
size: -
J: TRBJ1-2
CDR3: CASSQSLAEGVTDGYTF
DNA: TGTGCCAGCAGCCAAAGTCTAGCTGAGGGGGTGACGGATGGCTACACCTTC

D: -
V: TRBV5-4
size: -
J: TRBJ1-6
CDR3: CASSLDSSPLHF
DNA: TGTGCCAGCAGCCTGGACAGTTCACCCCTCCACTTT

D: -
V: TRBV4-3
size: -
J: TRBJ2-7
CDR3: CASSHDWDAEQYF
DNA: TGCGCCAGCAGCCATGATTGGGACGCCGAGCAGTACTTC

D: TRBD1
V: TRBV29-1
size: -
J: TRBJ2-7
CDR3: CSVAGGHGQGLDEQYF
DNA: TGCAGCGTTGCGGGTGGTCACGGACAGGGTTTGGATGAGCAGTACTTC

D: -
V: TRBV20-1
size: once
J: TRBJ2-1
CDR3: CSAIRGLDEQFF
DNA: TGCAGCGCGATCCGGGGCCTCGATGAGCAGTTCTTC

D: -
V: TRBV20-1
size: -
J: TRBJ1-2
CDR3: CSARDLRTANNGYTF
DNA: TGCAGTGCTAGAGATCTAAGGACAGCAAATAATGGCTACACCTTC

D: -
V: TRBV5-1
size: once
J: TRBJ2-3
CDR3: CASSLDGTPTTDTQYF
DNA: TGCGCCAGCAGCTTAGACGGGACTCCAACCACAGATACGCAGTATTTT

D: -
V: TRBV20-1
size: -
J: TRBJ1-6
CDR3: CSARRTATYNSPLHF
DNA: TGCAGTGCTAGACGGACAGCAACCTATAATTCACCCCTCCACTTT

D: TRBD2
V: TRBV10-3
size: -
J: TRBJ2-5
CDR3: CAISDPGLGLETQYF
DNA: TGTGCCATCAGTGACCCGGGACTAGGTTTGGAGACCCAGTACTTC

D: -
V: TRBV7-3
size: -
J: TRBJ1-1
CDR3: CASSPIMNTEAFF
DNA: TGTGCCAGCAGCCCGATTATGAACACTGAAGCTTTCTTT

D: -
V: TRBV5-1
size: -
J: TRBJ2-1
CDR3: CASSLGKTGGDEQFF
DNA: TGCGCCAGCAGCTTAGGGAAAACAGGTGGGGATGAGCAGTTCTTC

D: -
V: TRBV12-3/TRBV12-4
size: -
J: TRBJ2-3
CDR3: CASSLAGSGADTQYF
DNA: TGTGCCAGCAGTTTAGCAGGCAGCGGCGCAGATACGCAGTATTTT

D: TRBD1
V: TRBV5-1
size: -
J: TRBJ2-7
CDR3: CASSPGLDRVVEQYF
DNA: TGCGCCAGCAGCCCGGGCCTGGACAGGGTAGTCGAGCAGTACTTC

D: -
V: TRBV29-1
size: few
J: TRBJ2-2
CDR3: CSPQGTGELFF
DNA: TGCAGCCCTCAGGGGACCGGGGAGCTGTTTTTT

D: TRBD2
V: TRBV9
size: once
J: TRBJ2-3
CDR3: CASSVASGGDTQYF
DNA: TGTGCCAGCAGCGTAGCGAGCGGGGGGGATACGCAGTATTTT

D: -
V: TRBV29-1
size: few
J: TRBJ2-7
CDR3: CSVVTVTRKQYF
DNA: TGCAGCGTTGTAACTGTGACGAGGAAGCAGTACTTC

D: -
V: TRBV7-2
size: -
J: TRBJ1-4
CDR3: CASSPDRVNEKLFF
DNA: TGTGCCAGCAGCCCCGATCGGGTTAATGAAAAACTGTTTTTT

D: TRBD1
V: TRBV29-1
size: -
J: TRBJ1-2
CDR3: CSVADRGHGYTF
DNA: TGCAGCGTCGCGGACAGGGGGCATGGCTACACCTTC

D: -
V: TRBV20-1
size: -
J: TRBJ2-1
CDR3: CSAPVSSYNEQFF
DNA: TGCAGTGCCCCTGTAAGCTCCTACAATGAGCAGTTCTTC

D: -
V: TRBV15
size: -
J: TRBJ2-1
CDR3: CATGTSSYNEQFF
DNA: TGTGCCACCGGAACTAGCTCCTACAATGAGCAGTTCTTC

D: -
V: TRBV2
size: -
J: TRBJ2-7
CDR3: CASRGEYEQYF
DNA: TGTGCCAGCAGGGGTGAATACGAGCAGTACTTC

D: TRBD2
V: TRBV13
size: -
J: TRBJ2-1
CDR3: CASSLRGGAYNEQFF
DNA: TGTGCCAGCAGCTTACGCGGGGGGGCCTACAATGAGCAGTTCTTC

D: -
V: TRBV5-1
size: -
J: TRBJ2-7
CDR3: CASSLGSGSLEQYF
DNA: TGCGCCAGCAGCTTAGGATCGGGGTCCCTCGAGCAGTACTTC

D: TRBD1
V: TRBV20-1
size: -
J: TRBJ2-7
CDR3: CSARASLGQNHEQYF
DNA: TGCAGTGCTAGAGCGTCATTGGGACAGAACCACGAGCAGTACTTC

D: -
V: TRBV7-2
size: -
J: TRBJ2-7
CDR3: CASSFDLGNEQYF
DNA: TGTGCCAGCAGCTTTGATCTGGGGAACGAGCAGTACTTC

D: -
V: TRBV6-6
size: -
J: TRBJ2-4
CDR3: CASSYSPGGQYF
DNA: TGTGCCAGCAGTTACTCCCCCGGGGGACAGTACTTC

D: TRBD1
V: TRBV29-1
size: -
J: TRBJ2-7
CDR3: CSVERGQGTYEQYF
DNA: TGCAGCGTTGAAAGGGGACAGGGGACCTACGAGCAGTACTTC

D: TRBD1
V: TRBV29-1
size: -
J: TRBJ2-7
CDR3: CSVGFWTGGYEQYF
DNA: TGCAGCGTTGGATTCTGGACAGGGGGCTACGAGCAGTACTTC

D: -
V: TRBV18
size: -
J: TRBJ2-7
CDR3: CASSPPGTDLRQYF
DNA: TGTGCCAGCTCACCACCTGGGACGGACCTCCGGCAGTACTTC

D: TRBD2
V: TRBV29-1
size: -
J: TRBJ2-5
CDR3: CSVRTSGLETQYF
DNA: TGCAGCGTGCGAACTAGCGGTCTGGAGACCCAGTACTTC

D: -
V: TRBV7-2
size: -
J: TRBJ1-5
CDR3: CASSPGFLGNQPQHF
DNA: TGTGCCAGCAGCCCAGGGTTTTTGGGCAATCAGCCCCAGCATTTT